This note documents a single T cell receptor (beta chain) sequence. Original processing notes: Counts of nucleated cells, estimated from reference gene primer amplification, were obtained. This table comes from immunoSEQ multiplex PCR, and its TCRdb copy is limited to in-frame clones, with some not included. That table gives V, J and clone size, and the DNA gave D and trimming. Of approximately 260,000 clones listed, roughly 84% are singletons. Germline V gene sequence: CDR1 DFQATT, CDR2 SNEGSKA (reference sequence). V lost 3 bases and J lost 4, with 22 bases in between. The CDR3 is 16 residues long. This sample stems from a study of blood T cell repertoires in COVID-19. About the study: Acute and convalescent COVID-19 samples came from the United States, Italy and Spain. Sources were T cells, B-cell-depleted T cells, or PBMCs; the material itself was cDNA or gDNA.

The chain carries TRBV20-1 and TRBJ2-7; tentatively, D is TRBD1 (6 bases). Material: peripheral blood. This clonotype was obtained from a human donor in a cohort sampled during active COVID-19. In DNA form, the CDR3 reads TGCAGTGCTAGTCAGCCTACTCAGGGGATAGGTTACGAGCAGTACTTC. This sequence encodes CSASQPTQGIGYEQYF.